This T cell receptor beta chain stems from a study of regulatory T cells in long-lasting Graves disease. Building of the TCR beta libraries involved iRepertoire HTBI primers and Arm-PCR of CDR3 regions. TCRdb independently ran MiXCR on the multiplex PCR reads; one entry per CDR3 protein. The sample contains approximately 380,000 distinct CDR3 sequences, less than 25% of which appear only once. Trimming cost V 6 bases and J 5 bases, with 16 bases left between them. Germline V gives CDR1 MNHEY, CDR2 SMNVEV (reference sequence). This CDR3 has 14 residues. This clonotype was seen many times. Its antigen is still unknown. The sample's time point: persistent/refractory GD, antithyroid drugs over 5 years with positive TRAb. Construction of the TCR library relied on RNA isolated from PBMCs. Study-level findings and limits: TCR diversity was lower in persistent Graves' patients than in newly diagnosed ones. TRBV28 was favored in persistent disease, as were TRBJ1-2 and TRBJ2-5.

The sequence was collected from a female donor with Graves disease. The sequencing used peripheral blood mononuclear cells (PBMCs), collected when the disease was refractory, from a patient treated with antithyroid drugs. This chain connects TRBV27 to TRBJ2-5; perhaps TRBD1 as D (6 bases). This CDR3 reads CASRIQGTLETQYF. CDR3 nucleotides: TGTGCCAGCAGAATACAGGGAACCCTGGAGACCCAGTACTTC.